A selection of T cell receptor beta chains follows, all from one sample in a study of early T cells in non-severe SARS-CoV-2 infection. TCRdb re-called the 5' RACE reads with MiXCR, one entry per CDR3 protein. The sample gives 45,000 to 55,000 distinct CDR3 sequences, roughly 7.7% of which show up once; roughly 5.9% is in the top ten. Sequences were obtained from whole blood. The source is an adult who was a healthcare worker with PCR-confirmed SARS-CoV-2 infection or an uninfected control (not recorded which). The CDR3 runs from the conserved cysteine through the conserved F or W. D genes are given only for firm matches. Clone size, where shown, is once, few, many, or a class for clones that have expanded.

j_gene: TRBJ2-7; d_gene: TRBD2; abundance: .; v_gene: TRBV11-2; CDR3nt: TGTGCCAGCAGCCTTAGCGGGGAGGCCTACGAGCAGTACTTC; CDR3aa: CASSLSGEAYEQYF
j_gene: TRBJ1-2; d_gene: TRBD1; abundance: .; v_gene: TRBV12-3/TRBV12-4; CDR3nt: TGTGCCAGCAACTTTCAGGGGGTCTATGGCTACACCTTC; CDR3aa: CASNFQGVYGYTF
j_gene: TRBJ2-7; d_gene: .; abundance: many; v_gene: TRBV28; CDR3nt: TGTGCCAGCAGTTTACCTTCGGGCGCCGAGCAGTACTTC; CDR3aa: CASSLPSGAEQYF
j_gene: TRBJ1-6; d_gene: TRBD1; abundance: many; v_gene: TRBV4-2; CDR3nt: TGTGCCAGCAGCGGCAATTCCGGGACAGTTAATTCACCCCTCCACTTT; CDR3aa: CASSGNSGTVNSPLHF
j_gene: TRBJ2-5; d_gene: TRBD1; abundance: many; v_gene: TRBV20-1; CDR3nt: TGCAGTGCTAGAGTTAGGACAGGGGGAGAGACCCAGTACTTC; CDR3aa: CSARVRTGGETQYF
j_gene: TRBJ1-1; d_gene: .; abundance: few; v_gene: TRBV2; CDR3nt: TGTGCCAGCAACCTGAACACTGAAGCTTTCTTT; CDR3aa: CASNLNTEAFF
j_gene: TRBJ2-1; d_gene: .; abundance: .; v_gene: TRBV4-1; CDR3nt: TGCGCCAGCAGCCCAGGTCGGGGCAATGAGCAGTTCTTC; CDR3aa: CASSPGRGNEQFF
j_gene: TRBJ1-5; d_gene: .; abundance: few; v_gene: TRBV28; CDR3nt: TGTGCCAGCAGTTTGGGAAGGGTCGATATGCCCCAGCATTTT; CDR3aa: CASSLGRVDMPQHF
j_gene: TRBJ1-5; d_gene: .; abundance: few; v_gene: TRBV28; CDR3nt: TGTGCCAGCAGTTTCCCGGGGGCGGTCGGGCAGCCCCAGCATTTT; CDR3aa: CASSFPGAVGQPQHF
j_gene: TRBJ2-2; d_gene: .; abundance: .; v_gene: TRBV24-1; CDR3nt: TGTGCCACCAGTCCGTACTCGATGAACACCGGGGAGCTGTTTTTT; CDR3aa: CATSPYSMNTGELFF
j_gene: TRBJ1-2; d_gene: TRBD1; abundance: many; v_gene: TRBV2; CDR3nt: TGTGCCAGCAGTGTCAACCTAGCAGGGGGCGCAGGTGGCTACACCTTC; CDR3aa: CASSVNLAGGAGGYTF
j_gene: TRBJ1-6; d_gene: .; abundance: many; v_gene: TRBV3-1; CDR3nt: TGTGCCAGCATCAGTTCGGCCTATAATTCACCCCTCCACTTT; CDR3aa: CASISSAYNSPLHF
j_gene: TRBJ2-3; d_gene: .; abundance: many; v_gene: TRBV19; CDR3nt: TGTGCCAGTAGTATGGGCGGCACAGATACGCAGTATTTT; CDR3aa: CASSMGGTDTQYF
j_gene: TRBJ1-6; d_gene: .; abundance: many; v_gene: TRBV7-2; CDR3nt: TGTGCCAGCAGCTTACTCTTAGCTGATAATTCACCCCTCCACTTT; CDR3aa: CASSLLLADNSPLHF
j_gene: TRBJ2-1; d_gene: .; abundance: many; v_gene: TRBV20-1; CDR3nt: TGCAGTGCTAGGGGCTCGACGAGGGGTCTCCGCAATGAGCAGTTCTTC; CDR3aa: CSARGSTRGLRNEQFF
j_gene: TRBJ1-5; d_gene: .; abundance: many; v_gene: TRBV18; CDR3nt: TGTGCCAGCTCACCACCCCCGCCTAATCAGCCCCAGCATTTT; CDR3aa: CASSPPPPNQPQHF
j_gene: TRBJ1-5; d_gene: .; abundance: many; v_gene: TRBV6-1; CDR3nt: TGTGCCAGCAGTGGACAGGACAATCAGCCCCAGCATTTT; CDR3aa: CASSGQDNQPQHF
j_gene: TRBJ2-1; d_gene: .; abundance: .; v_gene: TRBV30; CDR3nt: TGTGCCTGGAGTGTAACATGGGGCGGTGAGCAGTTCTTC; CDR3aa: CAWSVTWGGEQFF
j_gene: TRBJ2-3; d_gene: .; abundance: few; v_gene: TRBV4-1; CDR3nt: TGCGCCAGCAGCCAAGTGGGGGATGGCACAGATACGCAGTATTTT; CDR3aa: CASSQVGDGTDTQYF
j_gene: TRBJ2-2; d_gene: TRBD1; abundance: many; v_gene: TRBV3-1; CDR3nt: TGTGCCAGCACCGACAGGGAAAGGTCCGGGGAGCTGTTTTTT; CDR3aa: CASTDRERSGELFF
j_gene: TRBJ2-2; d_gene: .; abundance: few; v_gene: TRBV2; CDR3nt: TGTGCCAGCAGTGGGGAGAACACCGGGGAGCTGTTTTTT; CDR3aa: CASSGENTGELFF
j_gene: TRBJ2-7; d_gene: TRBD1; abundance: .; v_gene: TRBV5-4; CDR3nt: TGTGCCAGCAGCTTACAGGGGTCCACCTACGAGCAGTACTTC; CDR3aa: CASSLQGSTYEQYF
j_gene: TRBJ1-2; d_gene: .; abundance: many; v_gene: TRBV19; CDR3nt: TGTGCCAGTACCGGACAGAACTATGGCTACACCTTC; CDR3aa: CASTGQNYGYTF
j_gene: TRBJ2-7; d_gene: TRBD2; abundance: .; v_gene: TRBV6-2/TRBV6-3; CDR3nt: TGTGCCAGCACCGAACGGCCTAGCGGGGGATACTCCTACGAGCAGTACTTC; CDR3aa: CASTERPSGGYSYEQYF
j_gene: TRBJ1-5; d_gene: .; abundance: .; v_gene: TRBV4-3; CDR3nt: TGCGCCAGCAGCCAAGGCCTGGTGGGTCAGCCCCAGCATTTT; CDR3aa: CASSQGLVGQPQHF
j_gene: TRBJ1-1; d_gene: .; abundance: .; v_gene: TRBV12-3/TRBV12-4; CDR3nt: TGTGCCAGCAGTTTCGGGTTGAACACTGAAGCTTTCTTT; CDR3aa: CASSFGLNTEAFF
j_gene: TRBJ1-6; d_gene: TRBD1; abundance: many; v_gene: TRBV5-6; CDR3nt: TGTGCCAGCAGCCCGGGACAGGAGAGCTCCTATAATTCACCCCTCCACTTT; CDR3aa: CASSPGQESSYNSPLHF
j_gene: TRBJ2-2; d_gene: .; abundance: many; v_gene: TRBV12-3/TRBV12-4; CDR3nt: TGTGCCAGCACCAACTACCGGAACACCGGGGAGCTGTTTTTT; CDR3aa: CASTNYRNTGELFF
j_gene: TRBJ1-1; d_gene: .; abundance: many; v_gene: TRBV12-3/TRBV12-4; CDR3nt: TGTGCCAGCAGTCGTTGGGACTCCGGACCTCTTCGGGCTTTCTTT; CDR3aa: CASSRWDSGPLRAFF
j_gene: TRBJ2-5; d_gene: TRBD1; abundance: .; v_gene: TRBV27; CDR3nt: TGTGCCAGCAGCCTAATTACGGGACAGCACCAAGAGACCCAGTACTTC; CDR3aa: CASSLITGQHQETQYF
j_gene: TRBJ2-1; d_gene: .; abundance: few; v_gene: TRBV20-1; CDR3nt: TGCAGTGCTAGCGGGGGTACGTCCAATGAGCAGTTCTTC; CDR3aa: CSASGGTSNEQFF
j_gene: TRBJ1-4; d_gene: .; abundance: .; v_gene: TRBV6-2/TRBV6-3; CDR3nt: TGTGCCAGCAGTCCGGACAGCACCAATGAAAAACTGTTTTTT; CDR3aa: CASSPDSTNEKLFF
j_gene: TRBJ1-4; d_gene: .; abundance: many; v_gene: TRBV5-1; CDR3nt: TGCGCCAGCAGCCCGACCCGGGCAACTAATGAAAAACTGTTTTTT; CDR3aa: CASSPTRATNEKLFF
j_gene: TRBJ1-1; d_gene: TRBD1; abundance: few; v_gene: TRBV18; CDR3nt: TGTGCCAGCTCACCACCGATTCAGGGGGCCTTGAACACTGAAGCTTTCTTT; CDR3aa: CASSPPIQGALNTEAFF
j_gene: TRBJ1-1; d_gene: .; abundance: many; v_gene: TRBV5-6; CDR3nt: TGTGCCAGCAGCTTTCAATCGGTATATGCTGAAGCTTTCTTT; CDR3aa: CASSFQSVYAEAFF
j_gene: TRBJ1-2; d_gene: .; abundance: few; v_gene: TRBV24-1; CDR3nt: TGTGCCACCAGTGAGCCGACAGGTTATGGCTACACCTTC; CDR3aa: CATSEPTGYGYTF
j_gene: TRBJ2-7; d_gene: .; abundance: .; v_gene: TRBV2; CDR3nt: TGTGCCAGCAGCGATCACAGCTACGGGCAGTACTTC; CDR3aa: CASSDHSYGQYF
j_gene: TRBJ1-5; d_gene: .; abundance: many; v_gene: TRBV2; CDR3nt: TGTGCCAGCAGTGCGGTCATCAGTAATCAGCCCCAGCATTTT; CDR3aa: CASSAVISNQPQHF
j_gene: TRBJ2-7; d_gene: .; abundance: many; v_gene: TRBV4-2; CDR3nt: TGTGCCAGCAGCCAAGATCATCCGGGGAACGAGCAGTACTTC; CDR3aa: CASSQDHPGNEQYF
j_gene: TRBJ1-5; d_gene: .; abundance: many; v_gene: TRBV30; CDR3nt: TGTGCCTGGAGTGTGGAGGGAGGTCAGCCCCAGCATTTT; CDR3aa: CAWSVEGGQPQHF
j_gene: TRBJ1-1; d_gene: .; abundance: many; v_gene: TRBV20-1; CDR3nt: TGCAGTGCTAGAGAGGGGACCCTAAGGGCTGAAGCTTTCTTT; CDR3aa: CSAREGTLRAEAFF
j_gene: TRBJ1-4; d_gene: TRBD1; abundance: few; v_gene: TRBV29-1; CDR3nt: TGCAGCGTTGAAGATCAAGGGACAGGGGGCCGAAAACTGTTTTTT; CDR3aa: CSVEDQGTGGRKLFF
j_gene: TRBJ1-5; d_gene: .; abundance: many; v_gene: TRBV30; CDR3nt: TGTGCCTGGAGTGAAAGGCCCAGGGATCAGCCCCAGCATTTT; CDR3aa: CAWSERPRDQPQHF
j_gene: TRBJ2-1; d_gene: .; abundance: many; v_gene: TRBV29-1; CDR3nt: TGCAGCGTTGTTTCCCCCGAGGCACACAATGAGCAGTTCTTC; CDR3aa: CSVVSPEAHNEQFF
j_gene: TRBJ1-3; d_gene: .; abundance: few; v_gene: TRBV7-2; CDR3nt: TGTGCCAGCAGCTCATCAAAGGGCTCTGGAAACACCATATATTTT; CDR3aa: CASSSSKGSGNTIYF
j_gene: TRBJ2-1; d_gene: TRBD1; abundance: .; v_gene: TRBV7-7; CDR3nt: TGTGCCAGCAACCACGAGGGACAGGGAATATTCGAGCAGTTCTTC; CDR3aa: CASNHEGQGIFEQFF
j_gene: TRBJ1-2; d_gene: TRBD1; abundance: many; v_gene: TRBV27; CDR3nt: TGTGCCAGCAGTTTAGACCGGGACAGGGGGCGCGCCTATGGCTACACCTTC; CDR3aa: CASSLDRDRGRAYGYTF
j_gene: TRBJ1-5; d_gene: .; abundance: few; v_gene: TRBV6-6; CDR3nt: TGTGCCAGCAGTTACACCGGAGCCGGTTGGGACAGCAATCAGCCCCAGCATTTT; CDR3aa: CASSYTGAGWDSNQPQHF
j_gene: TRBJ1-1; d_gene: .; abundance: few; v_gene: TRBV5-1; CDR3nt: TGCGCCAGCAGCAGACGAAGAGGGGCGGGGAGCACTGAAGCTTTCTTT; CDR3aa: CASSRRRGAGSTEAFF
j_gene: TRBJ2-6; d_gene: .; abundance: .; v_gene: TRBV5-1; CDR3nt: TGCGCCAGCAGCTTGGAACACTCTGGGGCCAACGTCCTGACTTTC; CDR3aa: CASSLEHSGANVLTF
j_gene: TRBJ1-5; d_gene: .; abundance: many; v_gene: TRBV2; CDR3nt: TGTGCCAGCAGTGAAGTAAGGCAGGGAGCCTATAAGCCCCAGCATTTT; CDR3aa: CASSEVRQGAYKPQHF
j_gene: TRBJ2-7; d_gene: .; abundance: once; v_gene: TRBV18; CDR3nt: TGTGCCAGCTCGGCACTCTACGAGCTGTACTTC; CDR3aa: CASSALYELYF
j_gene: TRBJ1-3; d_gene: .; abundance: many; v_gene: TRBV12-3/TRBV12-4; CDR3nt: TGTGCCAGCAGGGCCAGGACCCTCTCTGGAAACACCATATATTTT; CDR3aa: CASRARTLSGNTIYF
j_gene: TRBJ1-2; d_gene: .; abundance: few; v_gene: TRBV6-6; CDR3nt: TGTGCCAGCAGTTACCGGGCAGGGTCTAACTATGGCTACACCTTC; CDR3aa: CASSYRAGSNYGYTF
j_gene: TRBJ1-2; d_gene: TRBD1; abundance: many; v_gene: TRBV5-6; CDR3nt: TGTGCCAGCAGCTTCCCCACTGGAGGGACAGATGGCTACACCTTC; CDR3aa: CASSFPTGGTDGYTF
j_gene: TRBJ1-1; d_gene: TRBD1; abundance: .; v_gene: TRBV20-1; CDR3nt: TGCAGTGCTTCGACAGGGCCTGAAGCTTTCTTT; CDR3aa: CSASTGPEAFF
j_gene: TRBJ1-1; d_gene: .; abundance: many; v_gene: TRBV12-3/TRBV12-4; CDR3nt: TGTGCCAGCGGAAGGGGTCTAGGACGTGAAGCTTTCTTT; CDR3aa: CASGRGLGREAFF
j_gene: TRBJ1-2; d_gene: TRBD1; abundance: many; v_gene: TRBV6-5; CDR3nt: TGTGCCAGCAGAACTCCGGGACAGACCTATGGCTACACCTTC; CDR3aa: CASRTPGQTYGYTF
j_gene: TRBJ2-7; d_gene: .; abundance: many; v_gene: TRBV12-5; CDR3nt: TGTGCTAGTGGTTTTAACACCTACGAGCAGTACTTC; CDR3aa: CASGFNTYEQYF